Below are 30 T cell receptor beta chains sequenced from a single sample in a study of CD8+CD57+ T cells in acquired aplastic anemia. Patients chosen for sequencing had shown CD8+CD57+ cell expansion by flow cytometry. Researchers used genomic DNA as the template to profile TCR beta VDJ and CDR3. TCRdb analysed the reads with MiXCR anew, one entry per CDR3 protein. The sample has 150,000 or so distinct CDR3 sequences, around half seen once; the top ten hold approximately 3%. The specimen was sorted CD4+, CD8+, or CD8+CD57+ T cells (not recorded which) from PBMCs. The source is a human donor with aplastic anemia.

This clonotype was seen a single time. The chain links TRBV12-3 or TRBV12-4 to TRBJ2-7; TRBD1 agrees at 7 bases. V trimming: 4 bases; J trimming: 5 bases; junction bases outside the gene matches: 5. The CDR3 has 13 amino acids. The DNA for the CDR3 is TGTGCCAGCAGTTCGACAGGGCAGGACGAGCAGTACTTC. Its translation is CASSSTGQDEQYF.

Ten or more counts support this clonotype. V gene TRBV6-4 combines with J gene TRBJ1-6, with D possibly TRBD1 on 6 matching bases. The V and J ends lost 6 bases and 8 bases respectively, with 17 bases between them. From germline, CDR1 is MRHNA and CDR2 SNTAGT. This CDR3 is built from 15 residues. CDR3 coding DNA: TGTGCCAGCAGCCAGGACAGTCGCTCTGATTCACCCCTCCACTTT. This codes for CASSQDSRSDSPLHF.

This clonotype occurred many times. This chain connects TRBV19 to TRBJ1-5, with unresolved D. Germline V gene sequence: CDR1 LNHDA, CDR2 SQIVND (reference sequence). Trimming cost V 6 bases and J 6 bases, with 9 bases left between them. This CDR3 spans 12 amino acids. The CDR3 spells CASSYPSQPQHF. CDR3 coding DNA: TGTGCCAGTAGCTACCCGAGTCAGCCCCAGCATTTT.

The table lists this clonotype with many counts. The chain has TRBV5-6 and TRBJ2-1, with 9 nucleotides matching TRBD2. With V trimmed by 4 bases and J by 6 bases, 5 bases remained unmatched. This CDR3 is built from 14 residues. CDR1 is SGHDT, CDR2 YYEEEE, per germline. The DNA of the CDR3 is TGTGCCAGCAGCCTCGGACTAGCGAGCAATGAGCAGTTCTTC. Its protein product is CASSLGLASNEQFF.

The CDR3 DNA is TGTGCCAGCAGCCCTGAGTTTAACACTGAAGCTTTCTTT. As protein: CASSPEFNTEAFF. This rearrangement joins TRBV6-5 to TRBJ1-1; D call uncertain. V gave up 6 bases and J gave up 2 bases, with 10 bases separating them. CDR1 and CDR2 (germline): MNHEY, SVGAGI. The CDR3 consists of 13 residues.

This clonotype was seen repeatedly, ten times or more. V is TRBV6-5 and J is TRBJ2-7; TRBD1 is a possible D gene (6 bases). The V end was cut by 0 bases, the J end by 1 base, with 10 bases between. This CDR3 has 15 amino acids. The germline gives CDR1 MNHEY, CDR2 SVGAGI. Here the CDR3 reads CASSYSPTGSYEQYF. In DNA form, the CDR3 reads TGTGCCAGCAGTTACTCCCCGACAGGATCCTACGAGCAGTACTTC.

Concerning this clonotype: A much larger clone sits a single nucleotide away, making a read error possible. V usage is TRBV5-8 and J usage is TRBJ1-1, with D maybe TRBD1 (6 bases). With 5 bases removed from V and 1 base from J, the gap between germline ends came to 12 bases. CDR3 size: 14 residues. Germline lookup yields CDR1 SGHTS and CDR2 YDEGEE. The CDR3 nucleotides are TGTGCCAGCAGATTCGGGACACCGAACACTGAAGCTTTCTTT. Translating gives CASRFGTPNTEAFF.

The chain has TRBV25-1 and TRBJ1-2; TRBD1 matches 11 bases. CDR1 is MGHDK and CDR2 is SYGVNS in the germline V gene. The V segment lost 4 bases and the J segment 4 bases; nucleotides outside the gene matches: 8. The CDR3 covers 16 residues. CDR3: CASSGPWTGGGYGYTF. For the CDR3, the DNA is TGTGCCAGCAGTGGGCCGTGGACAGGGGGCGGCTATGGCTACACCTTC.

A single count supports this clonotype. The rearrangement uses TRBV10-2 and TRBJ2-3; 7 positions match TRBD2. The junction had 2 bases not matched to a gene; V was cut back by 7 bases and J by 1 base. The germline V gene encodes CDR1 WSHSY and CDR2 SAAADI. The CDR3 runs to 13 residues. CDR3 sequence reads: CASKGGGTDTQYF. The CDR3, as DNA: TGCGCCAGCAAGGGAGGGGGCACAGATACGCAGTATTTT.

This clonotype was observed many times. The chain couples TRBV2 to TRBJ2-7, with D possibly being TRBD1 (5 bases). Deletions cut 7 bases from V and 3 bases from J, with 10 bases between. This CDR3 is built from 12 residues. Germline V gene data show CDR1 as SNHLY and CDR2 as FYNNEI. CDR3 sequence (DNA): TGTGCCAGCACCCCTCAGGGCTACGAGCAGTACTTC. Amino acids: CASTPQGYEQYF.

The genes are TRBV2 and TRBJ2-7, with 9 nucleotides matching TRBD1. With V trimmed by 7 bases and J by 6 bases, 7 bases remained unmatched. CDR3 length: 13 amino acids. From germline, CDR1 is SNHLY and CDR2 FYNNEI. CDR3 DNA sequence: TGTGCCAGCACCGGGACAGGGAGTGGCGAGCAGTACTTC. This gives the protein CASTGTGSGEQYF. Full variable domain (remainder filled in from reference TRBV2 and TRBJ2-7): EPEVTQTPSHQVTQMGQEVILRCVPISNHLYFYWYRQILGQKVEFLVSFYNNEISEKSEIFDDQFSVERPDGSNFTLKIRSTKLEDSAMYFCASTGTGSGEQYFGPGTRLTVT.

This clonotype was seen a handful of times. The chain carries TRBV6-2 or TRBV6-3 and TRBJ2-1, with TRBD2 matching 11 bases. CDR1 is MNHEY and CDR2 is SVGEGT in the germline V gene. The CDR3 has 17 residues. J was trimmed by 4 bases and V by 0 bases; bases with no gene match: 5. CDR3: CASSYSSGTSGYNEQFF. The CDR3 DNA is TGTGCCAGCAGTTACTCCTCCGGGACTAGCGGTTACAATGAGCAGTTCTTC.

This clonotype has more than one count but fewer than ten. CDR3 DNA sequence: TGTGCCAGCTCACCGAGGGCCACGGGGGAAAAACTGTTTTTT. This gives the protein CASSPRATGEKLFF. The V call is TRBV18, the J call TRBJ1-4, with D hard to call. Trimming took 3 bases from V and 8 from J, leaving 13 bases between them. The CDR3 totals 14 residues. Germline CDR1 is KGHSH and CDR2 is LQKENI. Filled out from reference TRBV18 and TRBJ1-4, the complete variable domain reads NAGVMQNPRHLVRRRGQEARLRCSPMKGHSHVYWYRQLPEEGLKFMVYLQKENIIDESGMPKERFSAEFPKEGPSILRIQQVVRGDSAAYFCASSPRATGEKLFFGSGTQLSVL.

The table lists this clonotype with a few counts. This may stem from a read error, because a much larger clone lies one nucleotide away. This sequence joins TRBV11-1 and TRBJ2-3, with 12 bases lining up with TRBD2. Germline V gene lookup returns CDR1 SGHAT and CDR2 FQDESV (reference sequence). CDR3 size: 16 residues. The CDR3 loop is CAGSWRLAGDTDTQYF. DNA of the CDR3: TGTGCCGGCAGCTGGAGACTAGCGGGAGACACAGATACGCAGTATTTT.

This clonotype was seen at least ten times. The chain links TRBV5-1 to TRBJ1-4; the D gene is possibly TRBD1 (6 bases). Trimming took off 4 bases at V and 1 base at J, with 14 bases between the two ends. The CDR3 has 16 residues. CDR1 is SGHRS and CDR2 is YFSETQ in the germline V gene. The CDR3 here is CASSPRDTETNEKLFF. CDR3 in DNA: TGCGCCAGCAGCCCACGGGACACCGAAACTAATGAAAAACTGTTTTTT.

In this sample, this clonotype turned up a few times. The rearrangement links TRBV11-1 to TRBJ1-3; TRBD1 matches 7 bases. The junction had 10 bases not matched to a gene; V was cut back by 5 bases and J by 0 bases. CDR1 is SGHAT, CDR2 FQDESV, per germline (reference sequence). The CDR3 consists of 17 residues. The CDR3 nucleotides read TGTGCCAGCAGCCCCACACCGACAGGGATCTCTGGAAACACCATATATTTT. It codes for CASSPTPTGISGNTIYF.

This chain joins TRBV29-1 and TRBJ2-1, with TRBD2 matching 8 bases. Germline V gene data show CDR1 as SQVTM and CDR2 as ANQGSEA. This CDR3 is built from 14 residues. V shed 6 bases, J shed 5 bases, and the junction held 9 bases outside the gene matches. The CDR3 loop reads CSVAGGRRDNEQFF. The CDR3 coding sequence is TGCAGCGTCGCGGGGGGAAGGAGAGACAATGAGCAGTTCTTC.

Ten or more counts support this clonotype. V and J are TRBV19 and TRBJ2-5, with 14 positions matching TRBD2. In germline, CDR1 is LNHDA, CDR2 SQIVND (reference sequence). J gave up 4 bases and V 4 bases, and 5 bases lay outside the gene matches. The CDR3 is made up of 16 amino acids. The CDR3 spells CASSTGTSGSRETQYF. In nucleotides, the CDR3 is TGTGCCAGTAGTACCGGGACTAGCGGGAGCCGAGAGACCCAGTACTTC.

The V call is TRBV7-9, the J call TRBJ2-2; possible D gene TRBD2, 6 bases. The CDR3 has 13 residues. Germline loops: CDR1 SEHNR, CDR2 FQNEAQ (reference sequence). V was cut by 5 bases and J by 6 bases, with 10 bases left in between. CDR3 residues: CASSPSGPGELFF. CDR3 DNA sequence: TGTGCCAGCAGCCCGAGCGGGCCCGGGGAGCTGTTTTTT. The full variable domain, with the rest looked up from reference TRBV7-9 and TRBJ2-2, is DTGVSQNPRHKITKRGQNVTFRCDPISEHNRLYWYRQTLGQGPEFLTYFQNEAQLEKSRLLSDRFSAERPKGSFSTLEIQRTEQGDSAMYLCASSPSGPGELFFGEGSRLTVL.

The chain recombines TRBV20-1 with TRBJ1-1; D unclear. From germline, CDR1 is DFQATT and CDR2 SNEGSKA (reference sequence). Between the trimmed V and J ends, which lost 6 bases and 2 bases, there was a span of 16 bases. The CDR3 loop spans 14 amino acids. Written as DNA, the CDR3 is TGCAGTGCCCCAAATCCCCCAGCCAACACTGAAGCTTTCTTT. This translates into CSAPNPPANTEAFF.

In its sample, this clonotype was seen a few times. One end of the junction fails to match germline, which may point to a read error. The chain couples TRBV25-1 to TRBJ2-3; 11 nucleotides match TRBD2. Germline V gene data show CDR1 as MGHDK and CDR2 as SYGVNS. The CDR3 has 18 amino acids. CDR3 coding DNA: TGCGCCAGCAGTGAGTTTCCTCTAGCGGGGGGAAGCACAGATACGCAGTATTTT. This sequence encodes CASSEFPLAGGSTDTQYF.

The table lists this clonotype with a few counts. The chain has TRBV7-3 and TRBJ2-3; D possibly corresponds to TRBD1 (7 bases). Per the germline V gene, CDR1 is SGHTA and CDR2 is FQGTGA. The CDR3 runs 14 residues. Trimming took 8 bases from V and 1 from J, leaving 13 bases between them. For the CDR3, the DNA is TGTGCCAGCCAGGGGGGAAGGGGCACAGATACGCAGTATTTT. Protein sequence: CASQGGRGTDTQYF.

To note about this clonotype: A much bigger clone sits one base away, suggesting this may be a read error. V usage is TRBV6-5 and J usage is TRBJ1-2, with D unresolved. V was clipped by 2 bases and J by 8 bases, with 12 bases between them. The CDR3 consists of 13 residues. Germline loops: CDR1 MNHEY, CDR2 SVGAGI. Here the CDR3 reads CASSYERVGGYTF. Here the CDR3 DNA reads TGTGCCAGCAGTTACGAGAGGGTAGGGGGCTACACCTTC.

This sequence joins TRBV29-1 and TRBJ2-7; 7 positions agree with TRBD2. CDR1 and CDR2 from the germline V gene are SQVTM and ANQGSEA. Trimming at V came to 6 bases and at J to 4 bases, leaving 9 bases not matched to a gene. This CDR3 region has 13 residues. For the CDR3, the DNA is TGCAGCGTGTCCGGGACTATCCTTTACGAGCAGTACTTC. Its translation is CSVSGTILYEQYF.

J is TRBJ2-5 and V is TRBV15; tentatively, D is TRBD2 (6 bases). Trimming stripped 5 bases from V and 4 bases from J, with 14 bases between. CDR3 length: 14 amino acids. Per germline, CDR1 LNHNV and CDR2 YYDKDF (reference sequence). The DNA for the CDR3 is TGTGCCACCAGCGGAAGGGGAGGTGGAGAGACCCAGTACTTC. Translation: CATSGRGGGETQYF. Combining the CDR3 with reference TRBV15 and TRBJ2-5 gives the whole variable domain DAMVIQNPRYQVTQFGKPVTLSCSQTLNHNVMYWYQQKSSQAPKLLFHYYDKDFNNEADTPDNFQSRRPNTSFCFLDIRSPGLGDTAMYLCATSGRGGGETQYFGPGTRLLVL.

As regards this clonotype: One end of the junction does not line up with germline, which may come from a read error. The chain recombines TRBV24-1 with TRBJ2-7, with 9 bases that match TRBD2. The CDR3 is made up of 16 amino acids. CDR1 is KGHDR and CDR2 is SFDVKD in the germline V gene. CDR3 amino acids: CASSRSGLANSHEQYF. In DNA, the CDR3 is TGTGCCAGCTCACGCTCCGGACTAGCGAACTCCCACGAGCAGTACTTC.

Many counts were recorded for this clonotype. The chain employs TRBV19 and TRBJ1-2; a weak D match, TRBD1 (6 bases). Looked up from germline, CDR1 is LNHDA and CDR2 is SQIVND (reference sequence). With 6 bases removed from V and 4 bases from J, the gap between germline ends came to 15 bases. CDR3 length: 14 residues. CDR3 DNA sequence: TGTGCCAGTAGCCCAGACAGGAGCCTCTATGGCTACACCTTC. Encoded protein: CASSPDRSLYGYTF.

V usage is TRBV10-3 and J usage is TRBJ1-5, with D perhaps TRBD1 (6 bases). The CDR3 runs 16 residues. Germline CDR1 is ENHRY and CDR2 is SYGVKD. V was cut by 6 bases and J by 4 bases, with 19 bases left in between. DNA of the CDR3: TGTGCCATCAGCGAGCAGGGGAACCTAAGGAATCAGCCCCAGCATTTT. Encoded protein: CAISEQGNLRNQPQHF.

CDR3 sequence (DNA): TGTGCCAGTAGAGAGGGCGGGACTAGCAATGAGCAGTTCTTC. Protein sequence: CASREGGTSNEQFF. The chain links TRBV19 to TRBJ2-1; 8 positions agree with TRBD2. CDR3 length equals 14 residues. J gave up 6 bases and V 6 bases, and 7 bases lay outside the gene matches. Germline lookup yields CDR1 LNHDA and CDR2 SQIVND (reference sequence).

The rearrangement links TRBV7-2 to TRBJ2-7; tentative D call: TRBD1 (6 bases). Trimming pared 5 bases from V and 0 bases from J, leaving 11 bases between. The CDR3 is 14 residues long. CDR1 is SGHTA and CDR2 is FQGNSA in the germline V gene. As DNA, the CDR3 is TGTGCCAGCAGCGACAGGAGGAGCTCCTACGAGCAGTACTTC. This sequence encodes CASSDRRSSYEQYF.